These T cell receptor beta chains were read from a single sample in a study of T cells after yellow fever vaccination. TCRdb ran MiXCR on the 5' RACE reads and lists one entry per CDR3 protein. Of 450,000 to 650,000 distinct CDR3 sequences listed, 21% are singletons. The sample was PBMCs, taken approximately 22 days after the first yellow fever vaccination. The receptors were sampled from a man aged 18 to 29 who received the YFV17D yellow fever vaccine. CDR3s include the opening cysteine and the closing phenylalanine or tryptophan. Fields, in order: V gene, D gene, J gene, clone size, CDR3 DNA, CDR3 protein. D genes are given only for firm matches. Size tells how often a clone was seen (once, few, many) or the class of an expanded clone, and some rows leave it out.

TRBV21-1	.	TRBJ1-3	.	TGTGCCAGCAGCAAATGGGGACAGGACCAGGGCAACACCATATATTTT	CASSKWGQDQGNTIYF
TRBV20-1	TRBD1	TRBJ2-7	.	TGCAGTGCTTCAGAGGGGACAGGGATCTCCTACGAGCAGTACTTC	CSASEGTGISYEQYF
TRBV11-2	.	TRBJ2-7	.	TGTGCCAGCAGCTCAGCCCCCTCTCGCTACGAGCAGTACTTC	CASSSAPSRYEQYF
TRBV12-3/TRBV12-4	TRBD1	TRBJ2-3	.	TGTGCCAGCAGTTTATACGCGACAGGGGCAGATACGCAGTATTTT	CASSLYATGADTQYF
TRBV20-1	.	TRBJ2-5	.	TGCAGTGCTAGGCGGGACCTAGCCCCCGAGACCCAGTACTTC	CSARRDLAPETQYF
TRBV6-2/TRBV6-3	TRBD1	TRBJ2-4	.	TGTGCCAGCAGCAACAGGGGGCTAGCCAAAAACATTCAGTACTTC	CASSNRGLAKNIQYF
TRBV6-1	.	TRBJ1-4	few	TGTGCCAGCAGCCACGACAGTTTTAATGAAAAACTGTTTTTT	CASSHDSFNEKLFF
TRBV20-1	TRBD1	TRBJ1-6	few	TGCAGTGCCACGGACAGGACAGTTAATTCACCCCTCCACTTT	CSATDRTVNSPLHF
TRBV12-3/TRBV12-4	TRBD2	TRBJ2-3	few	TGTGCCAGCAGCCCTCTGGGGACTAGCGCTACAGATACGCAGTATTTT	CASSPLGTSATDTQYF
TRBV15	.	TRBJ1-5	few	TGTGCCACCACCCTGACCCGGATGGGCAATCAGCCCCAGCATTTT	CATTLTRMGNQPQHF
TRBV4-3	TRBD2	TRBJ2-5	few	TGCGCCAGCAGCCAAGACGGGGGGTTGGTCGGGACCCAGTACTTC	CASSQDGGLVGTQYF
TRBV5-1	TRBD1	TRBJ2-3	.	TGCGCCAGCAGCCCGTTCGGGGACAGGGTTACTAGCACAGATACGCAGTATTTT	CASSPFGDRVTSTDTQYF
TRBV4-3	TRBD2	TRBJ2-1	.	TGCGCCAGCAGCGGGACTACCTACAATGAGCAGTTCTTC	CASSGTTYNEQFF
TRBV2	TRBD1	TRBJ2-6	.	TGTGCCAGCAGTGCGACCGGGACAGGGCCCCGGAGCTCTGGGGCCAACGTCCTGACTTTC	CASSATGTGPRSSGANVLTF
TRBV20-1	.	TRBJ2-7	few	TGCAGTGCTAGATCTCAGGGGTACTCCTACGAGCAGTACTTC	CSARSQGYSYEQYF
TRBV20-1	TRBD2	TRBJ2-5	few	TGCAGTGCCTCTCTGATCAGACTAGCGGGGGTTGTGACCCAGTACTTC	CSASLIRLAGVVTQYF
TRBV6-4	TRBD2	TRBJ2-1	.	TGTGCCAGCAAGCGGGATAGAGAGTACAATGAGCAGTTCTTC	CASKRDREYNEQFF
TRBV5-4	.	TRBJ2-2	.	TGTGCCAGCAGCTTGGTGACTCGCGGGGAGCTGTTTTTT	CASSLVTRGELFF
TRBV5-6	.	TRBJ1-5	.	TGTGCCAGCAGCTACAGGGTAGAGAGCAATCAGCCCCAGCATTTT	CASSYRVESNQPQHF
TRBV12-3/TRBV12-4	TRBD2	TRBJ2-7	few	TGTGCCAGCAATAGAGCGGGGCGGCTATCCTACGAGCAGTACTTC	CASNRAGRLSYEQYF
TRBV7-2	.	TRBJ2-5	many	TGTGCCAGCAGCTCCCCTGGTTTGGCCCAGTACTTC	CASSSPGLAQYF
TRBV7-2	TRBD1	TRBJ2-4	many	TGTGCCAGCAGCTTGGCTACCGTCCTAGATATGGGACAGGGGAGAAACATTCAGTACTTC	CASSLATVLDMGQGRNIQYF
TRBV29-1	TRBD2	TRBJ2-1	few	TGCAGCGCCCTAGCGGGGTACAATGAGCAGTTCTTC	CSALAGYNEQFF
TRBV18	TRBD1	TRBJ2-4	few	TGTGCCAGCTCACCAAGCGGGACAGGGGGCCGGAACATTCAGTACTTC	CASSPSGTGGRNIQYF
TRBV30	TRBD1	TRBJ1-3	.	TGTGCCTGGAGTATAAGTAGGGGGCTGTTAGGAAACACCATATATTTT	CAWSISRGLLGNTIYF
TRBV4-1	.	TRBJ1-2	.	TGCGCCAGCAGCCAAACAGGGTCCTATGGCTACACCTTC	CASSQTGSYGYTF
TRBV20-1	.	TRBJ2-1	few	TGCAGTGCTAGTGTAGTTAACTCCTACAATGAGCAGTTCTTC	CSASVVNSYNEQFF
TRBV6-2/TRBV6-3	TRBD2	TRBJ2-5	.	TGTGCCAGCAGTTACGGGCTACTAGCGGGGAGCCAAGAGACCCAGTACTTC	CASSYGLLAGSQETQYF
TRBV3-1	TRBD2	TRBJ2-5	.	TGTGCCAGCAGTCCCGCCGAGCGGGGAGAAGAGACCCAGTACTTC	CASSPAERGEETQYF
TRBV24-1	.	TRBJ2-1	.	TGTGCCACCACTAACTCGAGGGGGGCTAGCCTCAATGAGCAGTTCTTC	CATTNSRGASLNEQFF
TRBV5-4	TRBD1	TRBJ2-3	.	TGTGCCAGCAGACAGGGACAGATTAGCACAGATACGCAGTATTTT	CASRQGQISTDTQYF
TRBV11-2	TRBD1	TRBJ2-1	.	TGTGCCAGCAGCTTAGTGGGATTCCCCGGACAGGGGAACAATGAGCAGTTCTTC	CASSLVGFPGQGNNEQFF
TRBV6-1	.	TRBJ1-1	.	TGTGCCAGCAGCTGGGGGGCTGAAGCTTTCTTT	CASSWGAEAFF
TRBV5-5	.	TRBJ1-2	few	TGTGCCAGCAGCTTCGTCCCAGGAACCAACTATGGCTACACCTTC	CASSFVPGTNYGYTF
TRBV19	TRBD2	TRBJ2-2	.	TGTGCCAGTAGTATTGGGACTATCAACACCGGGGAGCTGTTTTTT	CASSIGTINTGELFF
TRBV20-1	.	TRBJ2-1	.	TGCAGTGCTAGGATACCAGCTGGGCAATCCTACAATGAGCAGTTCTTC	CSARIPAGQSYNEQFF
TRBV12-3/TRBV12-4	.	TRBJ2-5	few	TGTGCCAGCAATACAGACCAAGAGACCCAGTACTTC	CASNTDQETQYF
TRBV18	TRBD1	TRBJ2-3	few	TGTGCCAGCTCACCCCGGACAGGGACCACAGATACGCAGTATTTT	CASSPRTGTTDTQYF
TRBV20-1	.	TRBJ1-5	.	TGCAGTGCTTTAGGGGCCCTACGAGGGGCCCAGCCCCAGCATTTT	CSALGALRGAQPQHF
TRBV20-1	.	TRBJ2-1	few	TGCAGTGCCCGCAGTGGACTACCCTACAATGAGCAGTTCTTC	CSARSGLPYNEQFF